A selection of T cell receptor beta chains follows, all from one sample in a study of blood T cell repertoires in COVID-19. Only in-frame clones appear in the TCRdb table, and some are missing; sequencing was by immunoSEQ multiplex PCR. Here the sample spans 61,000 or so clones, more than 60% being singletons. What was sequenced was peripheral blood. Receptors were obtained from a woman in her 70s with acute or convalescent COVID-19. Each CDR3 is given with its conserved first and last residue. The D gene is left open where the match is weak. For some rows the clone size is stated as once, few or many, or as a class when expanded; others skip it.

TRBV7-2,NA,NA,TRBJ2-7,CASSPSTGFWYEQYF,TGTGCCAGCAGCCCCTCGACAGGATTCTGGTACGAGCAGTACTTC
TRBV2,NA,NA,TRBJ2-7,CASSSTGTFDKYEQYF,TGTGCCAGCAGTTCGACCGGGACATTCGATAAATACGAGCAGTACTTC
TRBV13,NA,NA,TRBJ1-3,CASSRKQAGSGNTIYF,TGTGCCAGCAGCCGAAAACAAGCAGGGTCTGGAAACACCATATATTTT
TRBV28,TRBD1,NA,TRBJ2-7,CASSLPTGDPYEQYF,TGTGCCAGCAGTTTACCGACAGGGGATCCCTACGAGCAGTACTTC
TRBV6-1,TRBD1,once,TRBJ1-1,CASSEPRQGTNTEAFF,TGTGCCAGCAGTGAACCCAGACAGGGTACTAACACTGAAGCTTTCTTT
TRBV5-1,TRBD1,NA,TRBJ2-3,CASSNNPGQGRLDTQYF,TGCGCCAGCAGCAACAACCCGGGACAGGGGAGGTTAGATACGCAGTATTTT
TRBV19,NA,once,TRBJ1-5,CASSIRGNQPQHF,TGTGCCAGTAGTATCAGGGGCAATCAGCCCCAGCATTTT
TRBV7-9,NA,few,TRBJ1-6,CASSSDSFNNSPLHF,TGTGCCAGCAGCTCCGACAGCTTTAATAATTCACCCCTCCACTTT
TRBV20-1,NA,few,TRBJ2-5,CSAPGGETQYF,TGCAGTGCACCGGGGGGCGAGACCCAGTACTTC
TRBV29-1,TRBD1,few,TRBJ1-3,CSVTGGAVPGNTIYF,TGCAGCGTTACAGGGGGCGCGGTTCCTGGAAACACCATATATTTT
TRBV6-5,TRBD1,NA,TRBJ1-1,CASSSSNWDRNTEAFF,TGTGCCAGCAGTTCGTCAAACTGGGACAGGAACACTGAAGCTTTCTTT
TRBV6-5,TRBD1,NA,TRBJ1-1,CASLQGLNTEAFF,TGTGCCAGCTTACAGGGGTTGAACACTGAAGCTTTCTTT
TRBV4-2,TRBD2,NA,TRBJ2-1,CASSPTIRSGGRGEQFF,TGTGCCAGCAGCCCGACCATCCGTAGCGGGGGCCGAGGAGAGCAGTTCTTC
TRBV4-2,NA,NA,TRBJ1-5,CASSQDPGQPQHF,TGTGCCAGCAGCCAAGATCCGGGGCAGCCCCAGCATTTT
TRBV2,TRBD1,NA,TRBJ1-2,CASNPTGRYGYTF,TGTGCCAGCAATCCGACAGGGAGATATGGCTACACCTTC
TRBV28,NA,NA,TRBJ1-1,CASSPWGRDNGAFF,TGTGCCAGCAGTCCCTGGGGCAGGGATAATGGAGCTTTCTTT
TRBV7-9,NA,NA,TRBJ2-5,CASSLARQGQETQYF,TGTGCCAGCAGCTTAGCTAGGCAGGGCCAAGAGACCCAGTACTTC
TRBV28,TRBD1,NA,TRBJ1-5,CASGPPRGSSNQPQHF,TGTGCCAGCGGACCTCCCAGGGGGTCCAGCAATCAGCCCCAGCATTTT
TRBV9,NA,NA,TRBJ2-3,CASSGGDTQYF,TGTGCCAGCAGCGGAGGAGATACGCAGTATTTT
TRBV19,TRBD1,few,TRBJ1-3,CASSIDRGTGALSGNTIYF,TGTGCCAGTAGTATAGATCGTGGGACAGGGGCCCTCTCTGGAAACACCATATATTTT
TRBV7-6,TRBD2,NA,TRBJ2-7,CASSLVVAGLAGGREQYF,TGTGCCAGCAGCTTAGTAGTGGCCGGTCTAGCGGGGGGGCGCGAGCAGTACTTC
TRBV29-1,TRBD2,NA,TRBJ2-3,CSVEDSGGATDTQYF,TGCAGCGTTGAAGATAGCGGGGGGGCCACAGATACGCAGTATTTT
TRBV19,NA,NA,TRBJ1-1,CASKVRPGMNTEAFF,TGTGCCAGTAAAGTCCGCCCGGGAATGAACACTGAAGCTTTCTTT
TRBV5-8,TRBD2,NA,TRBJ2-2,CASSLRGGRIGELFF,TGTGCCAGCAGCTTGCGGGGGGGCCGGATCGGGGAGCTGTTTTTT
TRBV7-8,TRBD1,NA,TRBJ1-1,CASSFPGTGEVRDGTEAFF,TGTGCCAGCAGCTTCCCGGGGACAGGGGAAGTAAGGGACGGGACTGAAGCTTTCTTT
TRBV28,NA,NA,TRBJ1-5,CASSFGGASQPQHF,TGTGCCAGCAGTTTTGGGGGGGCTAGTCAGCCCCAGCATTTT
TRBV5-4,TRBD2,NA,TRBJ2-5,CASSPGDVLAGKETQYF,TGTGCCAGCAGCCCAGGTGATGTTCTAGCGGGGAAAGAGACCCAGTACTTC
TRBV3-1/TRBV3-2,NA,once,TRBJ1-3,CASRPEPGNTIYF,TGTGCCAGCAGACCCGAGCCTGGAAACACCATATATTTT
TRBV12-3/TRBV12-4,TRBD1,NA,TRBJ2-7,CASSSGGEQYF,TGTGCCAGCAGTTCAGGGGGCGAGCAGTACTTC
TRBV14,TRBD1,NA,TRBJ1-1,CASSPTGGGGTEAFF,TGTGCCAGCAGCCCTACAGGGGGCGGCGGCACTGAAGCTTTCTTT
TRBV29-1,NA,few,TRBJ1-2,CSVDYQGYNYGYTF,TGCAGCGTTGATTATCAGGGATATAACTATGGCTACACCTTC
TRBV29-1,NA,NA,TRBJ1-5,CSVAISNQPQHF,TGCAGCGTTGCCATTAGTAATCAGCCCCAGCATTTT
TRBV5-4,NA,few,TRBJ1-3,CASSSQSGNTIYF,TGTGCCAGCAGCTCACAGTCTGGAAACACCATATATTTT
TRBV20-1,NA,NA,TRBJ1-5,CSASAEANQPQHF,TGCAGTGCTAGTGCGGAGGCCAATCAGCCCCAGCATTTT
TRBV5-1,TRBD2,once,TRBJ2-5,CASSSAGGNQETQYF,TGCGCCAGCAGCTCGGCGGGGGGAAACCAAGAGACCCAGTACTTC
TRBV7-9,NA,NA,TRBJ2-1,CASSFGSNNEQFF,TGTGCCAGCAGCTTCGGGAGTAACAATGAGCAGTTCTTC
TRBV4-1,NA,NA,TRBJ2-7,CASSQDRGDEQYF,TGCGCCAGCAGCCAAGATCGGGGAGACGAGCAGTACTTC
TRBV10-1,NA,NA,TRBJ1-1,CASSGWDMNTEAFF,TGCGCCAGCAGTGGATGGGACATGAACACTGAAGCTTTCTTT
TRBV5-4,TRBD1,NA,TRBJ1-2,CASSSGQGYGYTF,TGTGCCAGCAGCTCGGGACAGGGGTATGGCTACACCTTC
TRBV10-3,TRBD1,NA,TRBJ1-5,CAISEQGRFSNQPQHF,TGTGCCATCAGTGAACAGGGGAGGTTTAGCAATCAGCCCCAGCATTTT
TRBV10-3,TRBD2,NA,TRBJ2-1,CAISEPFTSGGTQRQFF,TGTGCCATCAGTGAGCCGTTTACTAGCGGGGGAACCCAGAGGCAGTTCTTC
TRBV21-1,NA,NA,TRBJ1-1,CASSKGRDTEAFF,TGTGCCAGCAGCAAGGGCAGGGACACTGAAGCTTTCTTT
TRBV5-1,TRBD1,NA,TRBJ2-3,CASSSWDSSTDTQYF,TGCGCCAGCAGCTCCTGGGACAGCTCCACAGATACGCAGTATTTT
TRBV6-5,NA,NA,TRBJ1-1,CASSSTVNTEAFF,TGTGCCAGCAGTTCCACAGTGAACACTGAAGCTTTCTTT
TRBV7-9,TRBD1,few,TRBJ1-4,CAGDGQGRVEKLFF,TGTGCCGGAGATGGACAGGGTAGGGTTGAAAAACTGTTTTTT
TRBV19,NA,once,TRBJ2-2,CASSMARRNTGELFF,TGTGCCAGTAGTATGGCCCGGAGAAACACCGGGGAGCTGTTTTTT
TRBV4-3,NA,NA,TRBJ2-7,CASSQDVGGWTYEQYF,TGCGCCAGCAGCCAAGATGTTGGGGGCTGGACCTACGAGCAGTACTTC
TRBV4-1,NA,few,TRBJ1-1,CASRSSEGLLGGIAEAFF,TGCGCCAGCCGGAGTAGTGAGGGCCTCCTCGGGGGTATTGCTGAAGCTTTCTTT
TRBV7-2,TRBD2,NA,TRBJ2-5,CASSLVAGGLIKAQYF,TGTGCCAGCAGCTTGGTAGCGGGGGGGCTAATTAAGGCCCAGTACTTC
TRBV27,TRBD1,NA,TRBJ1-2,CASSLDRANYGYTF,TGTGCCAGCAGTTTGGACAGGGCCAACTATGGCTACACCTTC
TRBV28,NA,NA,TRBJ1-1,CASSPVWGRNTEAFF,TGTGCCAGCAGTCCCGTCTGGGGCAGGAACACTGAAGCTTTCTTT
TRBV12-5,TRBD1,NA,TRBJ1-1,CASGRPSGGGKAFF,TGTGCTAGTGGTCGACCGTCAGGGGGTGGAAAAGCTTTCTTT
TRBV6-1,NA,NA,TRBJ2-3,CASSEVGAPRVDTQYF,TGTGCCAGCAGTGAAGTAGGGGCACCCCGAGTGGATACGCAGTATTTT
TRBV7-9,TRBD1,NA,TRBJ1-1,CASSVGQGAGEAFF,TGTGCCAGCAGCGTCGGACAGGGGGCGGGGGAAGCTTTCTTT
TRBV7-6,TRBD1,NA,TRBJ2-7,CASSADRGQLAGYEQYF,TGTGCCAGCAGCGCGGACAGGGGGCAGCTAGCGGGCTACGAGCAGTACTTC
TRBV20-1,TRBD2,NA,TRBJ2-2,CSASPSGGGPTGELFF,TGCAGTGCTAGTCCTAGCGGGGGGGGGCCCACCGGGGAGCTGTTTTTT
TRBV4-1,NA,NA,TRBJ2-3,CASSHQGRGGRTDTQYF,TGCGCCAGCAGCCACCAGGGTCGCGGGGGCCGCACAGATACGCAGTATTTT
TRBV4-1,NA,NA,TRBJ1-1,CASSQGVLRRGVTNTEAFF,TGCGCCAGCAGCCAAGGAGTTTTGAGGCGGGGGGTGACGAACACTGAAGCTTTCTTT